The sequence of this T cell receptor beta chain was determined in a study of T cell responses to AZD1222 COVID-19 vaccine. Study-level information: Combined were second doses at about 4 or about 12 weeks. Study-wide findings and caveats: Targeting of unmutated variant regions was reportedly seen in nearly half of spike-specific TCRs.

Sequencing used immunoSEQ multiplex PCR; TCRdb keeps in-frame clones, though not all of them. The table lists 200,000 or so clones, 85% to 90% of them singletons, with 5% to 7% in the top ten. The germline CDR1 and CDR2 sequences are GTSNPN and SVGIG (reference sequence). This CDR3 contains 13 residues. V was cut by 3 bases and J by 6 bases, with 11 bases left in between. With respect to this clone: Its antigen is not known.

V usage is TRBV30 and J usage is TRBJ2-2; D remains unclear. The sequence was collected from an adult in good health. The sequenced sample was peripheral blood, obtained on day 0 of AZD1222 vaccination. CDR3 amino acids: CAWRRLLPGELFF. CDR3 bases: TGTGCCTGGAGGCGTCTCCTCCCCGGGGAGCTGTTTTTT.